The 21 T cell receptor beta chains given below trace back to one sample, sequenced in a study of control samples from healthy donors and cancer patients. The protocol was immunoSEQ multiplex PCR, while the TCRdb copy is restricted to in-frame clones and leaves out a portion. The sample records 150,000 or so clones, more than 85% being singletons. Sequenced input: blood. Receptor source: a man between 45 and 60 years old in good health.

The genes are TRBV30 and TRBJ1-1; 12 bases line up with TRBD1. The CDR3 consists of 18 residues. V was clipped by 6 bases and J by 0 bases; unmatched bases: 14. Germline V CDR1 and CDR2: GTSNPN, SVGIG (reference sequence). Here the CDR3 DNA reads TGTGCCTGTCCGAGGTGGGGACAGGGGGCCCCCTTGAACACTGAAGCTTTCTTT. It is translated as CACPRWGQGAPLNTEAFF.

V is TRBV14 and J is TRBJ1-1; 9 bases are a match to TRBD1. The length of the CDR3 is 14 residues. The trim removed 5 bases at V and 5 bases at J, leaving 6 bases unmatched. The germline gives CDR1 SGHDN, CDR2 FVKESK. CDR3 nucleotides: TGTGCCAGCAGCTCAACAGGGGGCCGGACTGAAGCTTTCTTT. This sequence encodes CASSSTGGRTEAFF.

CDR3: CASSPPGTAQETQYF. DNA of the CDR3: TGTGCCAGCTCCCCCCCGGGGACAGCCCAAGAGACCCAGTACTTC. This rearrangement joins TRBV18 to TRBJ2-5; 7 bases line up with TRBD1. Trimming took 6 bases from V and 1 from J; bases not matched to a gene: 8. CDR1 is KGHSH, CDR2 LQKENI, per germline. The CDR3 totals 15 residues.

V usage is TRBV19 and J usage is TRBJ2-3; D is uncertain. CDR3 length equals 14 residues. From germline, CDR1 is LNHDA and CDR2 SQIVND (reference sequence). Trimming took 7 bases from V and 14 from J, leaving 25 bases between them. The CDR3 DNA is TGTGCCAGTATAGAGGTGGGGTTTTTTGCACGTCCGTATTTT. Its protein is CASIEVGFFARPYF.

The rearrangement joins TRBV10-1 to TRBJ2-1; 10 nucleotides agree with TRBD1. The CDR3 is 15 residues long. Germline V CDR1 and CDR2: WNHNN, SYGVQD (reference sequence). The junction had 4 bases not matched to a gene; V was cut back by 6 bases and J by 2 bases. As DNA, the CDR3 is TGCGCCAGCAGGTCCGGGACAGGGGCCTACAATGAGCAGTTCTTC. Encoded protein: CASRSGTGAYNEQFF.

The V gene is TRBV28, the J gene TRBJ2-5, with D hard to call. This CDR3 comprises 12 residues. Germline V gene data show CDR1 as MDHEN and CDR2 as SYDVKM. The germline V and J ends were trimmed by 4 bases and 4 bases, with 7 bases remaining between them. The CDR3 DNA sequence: TGTGCCAGCAGTTACCACGGAGAGACCCAGTACTTC. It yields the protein CASSYHGETQYF.

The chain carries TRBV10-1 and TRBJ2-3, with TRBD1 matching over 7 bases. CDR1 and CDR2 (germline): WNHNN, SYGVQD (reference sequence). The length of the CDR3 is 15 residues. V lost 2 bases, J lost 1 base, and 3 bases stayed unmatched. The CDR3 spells CASSEPGTGTDTQYF. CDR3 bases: TGCGCCAGCAGTGAGCCAGGGACAGGCACAGATACGCAGTATTTT.

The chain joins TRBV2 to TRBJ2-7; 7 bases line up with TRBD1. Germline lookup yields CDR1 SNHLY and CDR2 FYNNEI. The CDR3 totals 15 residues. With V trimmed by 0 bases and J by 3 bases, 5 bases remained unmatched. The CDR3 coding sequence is TGTGCCAGCAGTGAAGCGCTGTCAGGGGGCTACGAGCAGTACTTC. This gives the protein CASSEALSGGYEQYF.

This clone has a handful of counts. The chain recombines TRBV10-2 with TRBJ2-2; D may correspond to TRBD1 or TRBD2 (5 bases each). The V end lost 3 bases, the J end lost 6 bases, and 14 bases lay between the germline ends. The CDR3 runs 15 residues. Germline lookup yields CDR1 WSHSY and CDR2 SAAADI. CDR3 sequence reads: CASSERPGLSGELFF. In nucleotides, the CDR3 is TGCGCCAGCAGTGAAAGACCGGGGCTTTCCGGGGAGCTGTTTTTT.

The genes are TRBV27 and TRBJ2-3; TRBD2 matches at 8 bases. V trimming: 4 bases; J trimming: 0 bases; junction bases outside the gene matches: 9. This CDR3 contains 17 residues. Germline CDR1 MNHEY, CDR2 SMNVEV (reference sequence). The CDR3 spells CASSSLVTSGSTDTQYF. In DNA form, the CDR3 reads TGTGCCAGCAGTTCCCTGGTAACTAGCGGAAGCACAGATACGCAGTATTTT.

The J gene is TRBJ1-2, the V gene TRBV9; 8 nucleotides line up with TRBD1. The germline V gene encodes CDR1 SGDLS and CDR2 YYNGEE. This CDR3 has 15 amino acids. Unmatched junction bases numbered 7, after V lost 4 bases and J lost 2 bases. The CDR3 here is CASSPSRGPNYGYTF. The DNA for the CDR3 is TGTGCCAGCAGCCCGAGCAGGGGGCCGAACTATGGCTACACCTTC.

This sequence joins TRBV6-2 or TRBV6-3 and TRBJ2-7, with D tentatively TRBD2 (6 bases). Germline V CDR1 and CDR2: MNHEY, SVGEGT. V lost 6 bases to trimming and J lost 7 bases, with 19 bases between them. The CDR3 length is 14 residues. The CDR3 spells CASSHTGTRGEQYF. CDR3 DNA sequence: TGTGCCAGCAGCCACACGGGCACCCGGGGGGAGCAGTACTTC.

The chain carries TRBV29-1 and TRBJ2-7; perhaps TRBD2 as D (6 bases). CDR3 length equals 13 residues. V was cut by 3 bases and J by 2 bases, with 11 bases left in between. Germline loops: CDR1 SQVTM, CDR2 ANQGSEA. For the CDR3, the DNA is TGCAGCGTTGATGGGGGAGGACCCTACGAGCAGTACTTC. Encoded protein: CSVDGGGPYEQYF.

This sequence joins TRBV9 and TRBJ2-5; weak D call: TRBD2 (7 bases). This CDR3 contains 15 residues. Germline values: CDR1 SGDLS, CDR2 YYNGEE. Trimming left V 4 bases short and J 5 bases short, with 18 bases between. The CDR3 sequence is CASSSGAGVEETQYF. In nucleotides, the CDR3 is TGTGCCAGCAGCTCAGGGGCGGGAGTAGAGGAGACCCAGTACTTC.

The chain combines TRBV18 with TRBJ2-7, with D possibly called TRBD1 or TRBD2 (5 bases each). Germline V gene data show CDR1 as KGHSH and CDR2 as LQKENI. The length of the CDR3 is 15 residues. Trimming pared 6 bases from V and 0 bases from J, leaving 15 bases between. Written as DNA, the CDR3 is TGTGCCAGCTCTCCCGGGACGGCTGCCTCCTACGAGCAGTACTTC. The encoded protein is CASSPGTAASYEQYF.

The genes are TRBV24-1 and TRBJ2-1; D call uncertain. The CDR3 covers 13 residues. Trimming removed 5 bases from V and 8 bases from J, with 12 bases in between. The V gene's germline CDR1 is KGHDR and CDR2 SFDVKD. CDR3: CATSASGRYEQFF. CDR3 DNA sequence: TGTGCCACCAGTGCTTCGGGTCGATATGAGCAGTTCTTC.

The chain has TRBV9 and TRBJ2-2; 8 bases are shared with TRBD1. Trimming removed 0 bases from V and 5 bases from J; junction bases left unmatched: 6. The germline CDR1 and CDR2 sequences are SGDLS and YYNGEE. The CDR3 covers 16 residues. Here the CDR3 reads CASSVAGQVTTGELFF. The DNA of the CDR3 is TGTGCCAGCAGCGTAGCGGGACAGGTAACGACCGGGGAGCTGTTTTTT.

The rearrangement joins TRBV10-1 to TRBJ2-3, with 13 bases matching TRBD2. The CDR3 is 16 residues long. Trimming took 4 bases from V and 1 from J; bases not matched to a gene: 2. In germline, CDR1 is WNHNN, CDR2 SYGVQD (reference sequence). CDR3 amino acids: CASSGTSGSRTDTQYF. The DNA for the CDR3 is TGCGCCAGCAGTGGGACTAGCGGGAGCCGCACAGATACGCAGTATTTT.

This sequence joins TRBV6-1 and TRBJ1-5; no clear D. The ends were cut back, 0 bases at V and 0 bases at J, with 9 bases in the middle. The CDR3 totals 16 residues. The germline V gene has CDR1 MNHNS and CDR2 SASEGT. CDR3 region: CASSEAPGISNQPQHF. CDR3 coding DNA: TGTGCCAGCAGTGAAGCTCCGGGAATTAGCAATCAGCCCCAGCATTTT.

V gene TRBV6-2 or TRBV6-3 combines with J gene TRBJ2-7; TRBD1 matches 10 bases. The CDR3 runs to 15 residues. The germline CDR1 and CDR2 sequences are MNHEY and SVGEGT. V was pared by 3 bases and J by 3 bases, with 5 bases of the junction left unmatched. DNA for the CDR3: TGTGCCAGCAGTTATACGACAGGGGGCGGCTACGAGCAGTACTTC. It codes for CASSYTTGGGYEQYF.

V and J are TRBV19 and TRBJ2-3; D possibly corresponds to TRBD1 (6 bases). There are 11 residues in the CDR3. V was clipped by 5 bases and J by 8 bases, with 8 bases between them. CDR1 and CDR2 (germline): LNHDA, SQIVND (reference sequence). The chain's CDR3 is CASSLGGTQYF. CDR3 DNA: TGTGCCAGTAGTTTAGGGGGTACGCAGTATTTT.